This TCR beta chain was identified in a study of immune evolution from preneoplasia to lung adenocarcinoma. This clone was recorded once. Its antigen is unidentified. Overall study findings and caveats: Compared with EGFR-mutant or double wild-type lesions, KRAS-mutant nodules were more clonal.

Sequencing used immunoSEQ multiplex PCR; TCRdb keeps in-frame clones, though not all of them. The sample records 13,000 to 15,000 clones, about four fifths being singletons. The CDR3 is 17 residues long. Germline V gene data show CDR1 as SGHDT and CDR2 as YYEEEE. Trimming at V came to 0 bases and at J to 3 bases, leaving 9 bases not matched to a gene. The specimen sequenced was FFPE minimally invasive lung adenocarcinoma tissue. The origin of this receptor is a person aged 60-80 years with lung adenocarcinoma. V and J are TRBV5-6 and TRBJ1-5, with 7 bases identical to TRBD1. CDR3 loop: CASSLARPGTVNQPQHF. The CDR3 DNA reads TGTGCCAGCAGCTTGGCGAGACCCGGGACAGTCAATCAGCCCCAGCATTTT.